The clone carrying this T cell receptor beta chain has a count of ten or more. Its specificity is not known. The sample is drawn from a study of early T cells in non-severe SARS-CoV-2 infection. Study overall: The input, bulk RNA from unsorted whole blood, was sequenced, and chains were unpaired. Study-wide results and caveats: Matching with VDJdb favored anti-spike CD8 responses (missing private and CD4 specificities).

Germline loops: CDR1 LGHNA, CDR2 YNFKEQ. V shed 0 bases, J shed 0 bases, and the junction held 10 bases outside the gene matches. The CDR3 sequence is 21 residues long. Individual cDNA molecules were tagged with unique molecular identifiers. TCRdb reprocessed the 5' RACE reads via MiXCR and lists one record per CDR3 protein. The repertoire holds about 73,000 distinct CDR3 sequences, with 12% to 15% as singletons. This receptor was obtained from an adult who was a healthcare worker with PCR-confirmed SARS-CoV-2 infection or an uninfected control (not recorded which). V is TRBV4-2 and J is TRBJ2-2; 13 bases match TRBD2. The material sequenced was whole blood. The CDR3 spells CASSQDLVGLAGRANTGELFF. DNA of the CDR3: TGTGCCAGCAGCCAAGATCTTGTGGGACTAGCGGGGCGGGCGAACACCGGGGAGCTGTTTTTT.